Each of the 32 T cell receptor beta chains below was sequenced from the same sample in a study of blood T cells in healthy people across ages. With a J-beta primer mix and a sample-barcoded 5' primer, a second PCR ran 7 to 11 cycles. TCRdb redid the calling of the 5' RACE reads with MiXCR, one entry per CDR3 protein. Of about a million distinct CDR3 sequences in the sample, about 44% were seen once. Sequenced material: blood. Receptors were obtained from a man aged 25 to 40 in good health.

CDR3 sequence: CASSPSDRYSYEQYF. The CDR3 DNA sequence: TGTGCCAGCAGCCCCTCGGACAGGTACTCCTACGAGCAGTACTTC. This chain connects TRBV3-1 to TRBJ2-7; 7 nucleotides line up with TRBD1. This CDR3 is built from 15 residues. The V segment lost 4 bases and the J segment 0 bases; nucleotides outside the gene matches: 6. The germline V gene encodes CDR1 LGHDT and CDR2 YNNKEL (reference sequence).

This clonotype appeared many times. CDR3 sequence (DNA): TGTGCCAGCAGTGAGGCGGGGGGCCACAATGAGCAGTTCTTC. Its protein is CASSEAGGHNEQFF. This rearrangement joins TRBV6-4 to TRBJ2-1, with TRBD2 matching over 8 bases. With V trimmed by 3 bases and J by 5 bases, 3 bases remained unmatched. Germline V lookup: CDR1 MRHNA, CDR2 SNTAGT. The CDR3 has 14 amino acids.

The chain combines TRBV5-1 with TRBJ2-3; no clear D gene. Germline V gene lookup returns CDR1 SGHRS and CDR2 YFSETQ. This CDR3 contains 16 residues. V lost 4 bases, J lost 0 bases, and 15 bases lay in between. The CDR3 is CASSPPGSSSTDTQYF. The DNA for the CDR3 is TGCGCCAGCAGCCCGCCCGGCAGCTCTAGCACAGATACGCAGTATTTT. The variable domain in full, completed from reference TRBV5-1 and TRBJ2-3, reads KAGVTQTPRYLIKTRGQQVTLSCSPISGHRSVSWYQQTPGQGLQFLFEYFSETQRNKGNFPGRFSGRQFSNSRSEMNVSTLELGDSALYLCASSPPGSSSTDTQYFGPGTRLTVL.

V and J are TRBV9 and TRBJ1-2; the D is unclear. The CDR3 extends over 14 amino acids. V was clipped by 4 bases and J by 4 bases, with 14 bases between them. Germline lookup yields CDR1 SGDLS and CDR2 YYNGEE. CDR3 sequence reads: CASSPPGRLYGYTF. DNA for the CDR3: TGTGCCAGCAGCCCACCAGGACGGCTCTATGGCTACACCTTC.

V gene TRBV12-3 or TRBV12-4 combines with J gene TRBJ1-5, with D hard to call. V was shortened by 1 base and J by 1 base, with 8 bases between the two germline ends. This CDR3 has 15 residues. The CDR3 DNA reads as TGTGCCAGCAGTTTAGGCAGACGGAGCAATCAGCCCCAGCATTTT. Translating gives CASSLGRRSNQPQHF.

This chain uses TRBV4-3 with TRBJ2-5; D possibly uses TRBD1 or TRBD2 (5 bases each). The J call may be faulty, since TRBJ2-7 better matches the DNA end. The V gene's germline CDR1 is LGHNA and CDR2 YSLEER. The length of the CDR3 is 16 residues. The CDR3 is CASSQDGSGSWSEQYF. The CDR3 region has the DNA TGCGCCAGCAGCCAAGATGGGTCAGGGAGTTGGTCCGAGCAGTACTTC.

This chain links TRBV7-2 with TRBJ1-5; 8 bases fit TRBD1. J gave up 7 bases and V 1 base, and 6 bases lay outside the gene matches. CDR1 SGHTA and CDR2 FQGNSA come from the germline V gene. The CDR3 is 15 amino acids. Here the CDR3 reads CASSLVSGGRQPQHF. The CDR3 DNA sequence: TGTGCCAGCAGCTTAGTCTCAGGGGGCAGGCAGCCCCAGCATTTT.

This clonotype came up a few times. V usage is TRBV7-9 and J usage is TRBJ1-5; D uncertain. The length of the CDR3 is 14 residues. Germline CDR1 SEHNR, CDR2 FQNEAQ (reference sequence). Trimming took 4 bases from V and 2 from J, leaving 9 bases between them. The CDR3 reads CASSSSLGNQPQHF. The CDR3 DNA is TGTGCCAGCAGCTCGTCCTTGGGCAATCAGCCCCAGCATTTT.

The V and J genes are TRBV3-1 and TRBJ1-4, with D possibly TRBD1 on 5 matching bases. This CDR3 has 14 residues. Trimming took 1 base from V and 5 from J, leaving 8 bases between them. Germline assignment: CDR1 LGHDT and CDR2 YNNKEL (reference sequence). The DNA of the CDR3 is TGTGCCAGCAGCCAAGCAGGGACGAATGAAAAACTGTTTTTT. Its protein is CASSQAGTNEKLFF.

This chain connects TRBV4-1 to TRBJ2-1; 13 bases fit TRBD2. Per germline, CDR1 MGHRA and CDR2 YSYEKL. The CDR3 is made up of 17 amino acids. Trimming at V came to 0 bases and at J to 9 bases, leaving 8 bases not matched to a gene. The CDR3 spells CASSQEPTSGGAGEQFF. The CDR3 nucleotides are TGCGCCAGCAGCCAAGAACCCACTAGCGGGGGGGCCGGTGAGCAGTTCTTC.

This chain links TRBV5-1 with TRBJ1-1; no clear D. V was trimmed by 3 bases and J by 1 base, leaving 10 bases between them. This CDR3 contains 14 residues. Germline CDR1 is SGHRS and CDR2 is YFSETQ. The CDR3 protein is CASSWAGENTEAFF. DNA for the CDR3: TGCGCCAGCAGCTGGGCGGGTGAGAACACTGAAGCTTTCTTT.

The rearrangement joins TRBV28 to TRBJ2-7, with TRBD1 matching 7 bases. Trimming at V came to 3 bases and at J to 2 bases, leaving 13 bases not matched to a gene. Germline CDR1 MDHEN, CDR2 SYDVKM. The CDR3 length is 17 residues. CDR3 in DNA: TGTGCCAGCAGTTTCCCTCTGACAGGGTCCACCGCCTACGAGCAGTACTTC. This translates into CASSFPLTGSTAYEQYF. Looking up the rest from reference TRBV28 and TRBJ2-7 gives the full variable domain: DVKVTQSSRYLVKRTGEKVFLECVQDMDHENMFWYRQDPGLGLRLIYFSYDVKMKEKGDIPEGYSVSREKKERFSLILESASTNQTSMYLCASSFPLTGSTAYEQYFGPGTRLTVT.

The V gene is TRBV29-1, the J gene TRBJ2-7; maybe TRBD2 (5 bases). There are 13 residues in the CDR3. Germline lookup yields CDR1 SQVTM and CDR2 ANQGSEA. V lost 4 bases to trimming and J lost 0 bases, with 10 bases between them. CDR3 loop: CSVGSGISYEQYF. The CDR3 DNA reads TGCAGCGTTGGCTCGGGGATCTCCTACGAGCAGTACTTC.

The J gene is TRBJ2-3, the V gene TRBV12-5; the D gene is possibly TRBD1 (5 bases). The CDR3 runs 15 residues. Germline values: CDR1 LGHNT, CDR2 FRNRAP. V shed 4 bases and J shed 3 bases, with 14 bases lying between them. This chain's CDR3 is CASGCSGRSTDTQYF. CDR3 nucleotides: TGTGCTAGTGGTTGTTCAGGGCGTAGTACAGATACGCAGTATTTT. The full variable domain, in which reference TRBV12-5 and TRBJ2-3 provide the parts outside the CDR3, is DARVTQTPRHKVTEMGQEVTMRCQPILGHNTVFWYRQTMMQGLELLAYFRNRAPLDDSGMPKDRFSAEMPDATLATLKIQPSEPRDSAVYFCASGCSGRSTDTQYFGPGTRLTVL.

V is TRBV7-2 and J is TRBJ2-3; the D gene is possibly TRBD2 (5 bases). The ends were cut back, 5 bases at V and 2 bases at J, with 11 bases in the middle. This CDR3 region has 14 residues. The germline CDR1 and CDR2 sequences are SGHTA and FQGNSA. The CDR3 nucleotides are TGTGCCAGCAGCCCTCTTCGGGACACAGATACGCAGTATTTT. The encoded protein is CASSPLRDTDTQYF. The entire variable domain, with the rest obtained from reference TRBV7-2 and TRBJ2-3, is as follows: GAGVSQSPSNKVTEKGKDVELRCDPISGHTALYWYRQSLGQGLEFLIYFQGNSAPDKSGLPSDRFSAERTGGSVSTLTIQRTQQEDSAVYLCASSPLRDTDTQYFGPGTRLTVL.

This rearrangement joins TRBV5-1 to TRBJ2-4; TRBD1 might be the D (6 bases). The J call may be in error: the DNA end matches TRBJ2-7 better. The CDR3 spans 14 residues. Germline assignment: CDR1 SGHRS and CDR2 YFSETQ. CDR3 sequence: CASSGTGISYEQYF. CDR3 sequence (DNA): TGCGCCAGCAGCGGTACAGGGATCTCCTACGAGCAGTACTTC.

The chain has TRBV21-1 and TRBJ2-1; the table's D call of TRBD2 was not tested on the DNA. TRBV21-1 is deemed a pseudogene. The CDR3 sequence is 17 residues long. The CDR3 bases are TGTGCCAGCAGCGGATCCCGCAGCGGGGGGATAAACAATGAGCAGTTCTTC. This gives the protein CASSGSRSGGINNEQFF.

CDR3 residues: CASSPSEGRDTEAFF. CDR3 nucleotide sequence: TGTGCCAGCTCACCATCAGAAGGGCGGGACACTGAAGCTTTCTTT. V gene TRBV18 combines with J gene TRBJ1-1; no reliable D call. The CDR3 runs 15 residues. V dropped 2 bases and J dropped 3 bases, with 13 bases sitting between them. Germline values: CDR1 KGHSH, CDR2 LQKENI.

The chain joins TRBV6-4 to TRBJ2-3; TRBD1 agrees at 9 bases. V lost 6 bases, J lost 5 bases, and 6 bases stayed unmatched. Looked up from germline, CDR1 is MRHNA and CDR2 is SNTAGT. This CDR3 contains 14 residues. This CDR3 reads CASSVTGGVDTQYF. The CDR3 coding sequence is TGTGCCAGCAGCGTTACAGGGGGCGTAGATACGCAGTATTTT.

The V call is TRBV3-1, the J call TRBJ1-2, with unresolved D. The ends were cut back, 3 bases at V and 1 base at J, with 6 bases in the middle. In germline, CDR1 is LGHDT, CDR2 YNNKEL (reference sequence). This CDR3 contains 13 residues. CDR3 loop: CASSQGFNYGYTF. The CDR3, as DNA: TGTGCCAGCAGCCAGGGGTTTAACTATGGCTACACCTTC. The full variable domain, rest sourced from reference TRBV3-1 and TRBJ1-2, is DTAVSQTPKYLVTQMGNDKSIKCEQNLGHDTMYWYKQDSKKFLKIMFSYNNKELIINETVPNRFSPKSPDKAHLNLHINSLELGDSAVYFCASSQGFNYGYTFGSGTRLTVV.

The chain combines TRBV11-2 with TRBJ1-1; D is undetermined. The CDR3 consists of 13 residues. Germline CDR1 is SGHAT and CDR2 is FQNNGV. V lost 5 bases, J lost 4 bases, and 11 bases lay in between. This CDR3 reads CASSHEDLTEAFF. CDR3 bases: TGTGCCAGCAGCCATGAAGACCTCACTGAAGCTTTCTTT.

CDR3 bases: TGTGCCAGCAGGACGGGGCAGATAGATTCACCCCTCCACTTT. The encoded protein is CASRTGQIDSPLHF. The chain couples TRBV12-3 or TRBV12-4 to TRBJ1-6; TRBD1 might be the D (5 bases). V dropped 6 bases and J dropped 8 bases, with 14 bases sitting between them. CDR3 length: 14 amino acids.

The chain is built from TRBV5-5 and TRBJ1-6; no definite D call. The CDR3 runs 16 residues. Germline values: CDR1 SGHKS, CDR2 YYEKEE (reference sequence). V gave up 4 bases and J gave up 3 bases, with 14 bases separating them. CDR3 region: CASSPWAELYNSPLHF. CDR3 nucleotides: TGTGCCAGCAGCCCGTGGGCAGAACTCTATAATTCACCCCTCCACTTT. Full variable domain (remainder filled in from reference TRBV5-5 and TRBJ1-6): DAGVTQSPTHLIKTRGQQVTLRCSPISGHKSVSWYQQVLGQGPQFIFQYYEKEERGRGNFPDRFSARQFPNYSSELNVNALLLGDSALYLCASSPWAELYNSPLHFGNGTRLTVT.

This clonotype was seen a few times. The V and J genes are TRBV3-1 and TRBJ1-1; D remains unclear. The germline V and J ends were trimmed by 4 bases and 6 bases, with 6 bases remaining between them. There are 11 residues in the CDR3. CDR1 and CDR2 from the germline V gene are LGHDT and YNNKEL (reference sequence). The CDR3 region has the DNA TGTGCCAGCAGCCGCGGCGCTGAAGCTTTCTTT. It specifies CASSRGAEAFF. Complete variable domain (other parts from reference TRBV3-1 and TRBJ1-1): DTAVSQTPKYLVTQMGNDKSIKCEQNLGHDTMYWYKQDSKKFLKIMFSYNNKELIINETVPNRFSPKSPDKAHLNLHINSLELGDSAVYFCASSRGAEAFFGQGTRLTVV.

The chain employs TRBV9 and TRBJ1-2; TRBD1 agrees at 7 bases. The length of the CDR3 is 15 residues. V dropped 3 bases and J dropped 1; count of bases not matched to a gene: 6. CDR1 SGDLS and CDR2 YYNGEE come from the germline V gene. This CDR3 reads CASSEGQGVNYGYTF. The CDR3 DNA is TGTGCCAGCAGCGAGGGCCAGGGGGTTAACTATGGCTACACCTTC.

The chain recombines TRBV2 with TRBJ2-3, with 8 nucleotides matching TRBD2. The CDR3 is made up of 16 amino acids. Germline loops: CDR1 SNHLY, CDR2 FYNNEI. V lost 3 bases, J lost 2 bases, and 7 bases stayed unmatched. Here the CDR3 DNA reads TGTGCCAGCAGTGAGCGGCTAGCGGGTATCACAGATACGCAGTATTTT. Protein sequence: CASSERLAGITDTQYF.

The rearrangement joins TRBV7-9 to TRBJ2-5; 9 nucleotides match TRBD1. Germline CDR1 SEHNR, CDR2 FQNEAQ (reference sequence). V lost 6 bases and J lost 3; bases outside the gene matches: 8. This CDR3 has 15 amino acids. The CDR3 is CASRAPGQGKETQYF. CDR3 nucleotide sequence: TGTGCCAGCAGGGCGCCGGGACAGGGCAAAGAGACCCAGTACTTC.

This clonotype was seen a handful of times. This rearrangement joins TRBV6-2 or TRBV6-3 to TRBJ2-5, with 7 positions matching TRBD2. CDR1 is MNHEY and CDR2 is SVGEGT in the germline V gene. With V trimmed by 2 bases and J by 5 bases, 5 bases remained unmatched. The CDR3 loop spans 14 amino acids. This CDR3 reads CASSYATSRETQYF. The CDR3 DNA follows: TGTGCCAGCAGTTACGCGACTAGCAGGGAGACCCAGTACTTC.

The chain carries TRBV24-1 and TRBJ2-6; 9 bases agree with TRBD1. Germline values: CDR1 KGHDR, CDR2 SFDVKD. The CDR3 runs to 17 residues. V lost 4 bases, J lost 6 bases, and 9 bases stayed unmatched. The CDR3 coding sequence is TGTGCCACCAGTGACTCCCCGGACAGGGGACTGGCCAACGTCCTGACTTTC. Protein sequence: CATSDSPDRGLANVLTF.

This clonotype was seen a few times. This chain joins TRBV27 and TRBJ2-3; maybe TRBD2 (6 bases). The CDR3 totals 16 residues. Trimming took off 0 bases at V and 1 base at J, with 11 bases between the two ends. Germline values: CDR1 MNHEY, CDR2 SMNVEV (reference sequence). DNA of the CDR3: TGTGCCAGCAGTTTATCTAGCGGTGGTGGCACAGATACGCAGTATTTT. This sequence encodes CASSLSSGGGTDTQYF.

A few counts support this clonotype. In DNA form, the CDR3 reads TGTGCCAGCAGCCCAAGAGACAGACAAGAGACCCAGTACTTC. Protein product: CASSPRDRQETQYF. The V and J genes are TRBV28 and TRBJ2-5, with D perhaps matching TRBD1 (5 bases). V was pared by 6 bases and J by 2 bases, with 13 bases between. Germline loops: CDR1 MDHEN, CDR2 SYDVKM. This CDR3 spans 14 amino acids.

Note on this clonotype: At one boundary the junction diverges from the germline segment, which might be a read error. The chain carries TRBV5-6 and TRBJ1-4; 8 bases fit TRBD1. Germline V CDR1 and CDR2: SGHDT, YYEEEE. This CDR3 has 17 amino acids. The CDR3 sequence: CAGSSFLTGATNEKLFF. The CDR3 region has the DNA TGTGCCGGCAGCTCCTTCCTGACAGGGGCAACTAATGAAAAACTGTTTTTT. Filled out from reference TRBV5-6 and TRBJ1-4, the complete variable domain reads DAGVTQSPTHLIKTRGQQVTLRCSPKSGHDTVSWYQQALGQGPQFIFQYYEEEERQRGNFPDRFSGHQFPNYSSELNVNALLLGDSALYLCAGSSFLTGATNEKLFFGSGTQLSVL.